This is a list of T cell receptor beta chains from one sample in a study of blood T cell repertoires in COVID-19. Produced via immunoSEQ multiplex PCR; TCRdb's table is partial and in-frame only. Here the sample spans 150,000 to 200,000 clones, less than 90% being singletons. Sequencing was carried out using peripheral blood. The receptors were gathered from a woman between 65 and 79 years old with COVID-19, enrolled during active disease. The CDR3 runs from the conserved cysteine through the conserved F or W. Each record gives: J gene, V gene, clone size, D gene, CDR3 protein, CDR3 DNA. D genes are given only for firm matches. Clone size, where shown, is once, few, many, or a class for clones that have expanded.

>TRBJ1-1|TRBV7-8|-|-
CASSLASVRGSTEAFF
TGTGCCAGCAGCTTAGCGAGTGTAAGGGGGAGCACTGAAGCTTTCTTT
>TRBJ1-3|TRBV28|-|-
CASSFGGGNTIYF
TGTGCCAGCAGTTTCGGTGGCGGTAACACCATATATTTT
>TRBJ1-6|TRBV4-2|few|TRBD1
CASRARQGRNSPLHF
TGTGCCAGCAGAGCAAGACAGGGACGTAATTCACCCCTCCACTTT
>TRBJ2-3|TRBV28|-|-
CASNPSTDTQYF
TGTGCCAGCAATCCAAGCACAGATACGCAGTATTTT
>TRBJ1-1|TRBV10-3|-|-
CAISESSGGAFF
TGTGCCATCAGTGAGTCCTCGGGGGGGGCTTTCTTT
>TRBJ1-3|TRBV5-4|-|TRBD1
CASSLRQGGSGNTIYF
TGTGCCAGCAGCCTACGACAGGGGGGATCTGGAAACACCATATATTTT
>TRBJ1-1|TRBV30|-|-
CAWSLPGHMVTEAFF
TGTGCCTGGAGTTTACCAGGACACATGGTCACTGAAGCTTTCTTT
>TRBJ1-3|TRBV11-1|-|-
CASAETHSGNTIYF
TGTGCCAGCGCCGAAACTCACTCTGGAAACACCATATATTTT
>TRBJ2-7|TRBV15|-|-
CATSRHGSEQYF
TGTGCCACCAGCAGACACGGGAGCGAGCAGTACTTC
>TRBJ2-1|TRBV18|-|TRBD2
CASSPRASGIYEQFF
TGTGCCAGCTCACCACGGGCTAGCGGGATCTATGAGCAGTTCTTC
>TRBJ2-1|TRBV2|-|TRBD1
CASRRDRVPNEQFF
TGTGCCAGCAGACGGGACAGGGTACCTAATGAGCAGTTCTTC
>TRBJ1-2|TRBV9|-|TRBD1
CASSAGTGADSYTF
TGTGCCAGCAGCGCCGGGACAGGGGCAGATAGCTACACCTTC
>TRBJ1-6|TRBV27|-|-
CASRPDRIDYNSPLHF
TGTGCCAGCAGACCCGACAGGATTGACTATAATTCACCCCTCCACTTT
>TRBJ1-1|TRBV30|-|TRBD1
CAWSSGGNTEAFF
TGTGCCTGGAGTTCAGGGGGGAACACTGAAGCTTTCTTT
>TRBJ1-5|TRBV19|-|-
CASSISRGEQPQHF
TGTGCCAGTAGTATCTCCCGGGGGGAACAGCCCCAGCATTTT
>TRBJ2-3|TRBV9|-|-
CASSPSGREVDTQYF
TGTGCCAGCAGCCCCAGTGGCAGGGAGGTAGATACGCAGTATTTT
>TRBJ2-2|TRBV7-9|-|-
CASSRRYTGELFF
TGTGCCAGCAGCCGGAGGTACACCGGGGAGCTGTTTTTT